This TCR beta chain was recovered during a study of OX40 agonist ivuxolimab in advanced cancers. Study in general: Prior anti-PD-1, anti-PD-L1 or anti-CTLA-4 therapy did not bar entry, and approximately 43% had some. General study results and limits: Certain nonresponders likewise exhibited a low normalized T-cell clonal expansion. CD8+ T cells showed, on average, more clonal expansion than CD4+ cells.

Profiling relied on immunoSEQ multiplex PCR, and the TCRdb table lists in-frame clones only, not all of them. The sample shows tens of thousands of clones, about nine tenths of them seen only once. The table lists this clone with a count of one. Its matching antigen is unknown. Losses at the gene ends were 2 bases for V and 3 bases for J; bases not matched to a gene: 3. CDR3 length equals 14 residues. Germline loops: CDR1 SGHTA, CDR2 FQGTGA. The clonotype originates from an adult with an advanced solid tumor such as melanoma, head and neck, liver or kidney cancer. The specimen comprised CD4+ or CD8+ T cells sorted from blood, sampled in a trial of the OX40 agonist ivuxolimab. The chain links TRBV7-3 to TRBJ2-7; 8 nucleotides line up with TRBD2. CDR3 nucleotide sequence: TGTGCCAGCAGCTTAGCGGGGGGCATCTACGAGCAGTACTTC. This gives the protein CASSLAGGIYEQYF.